The 5 T cell receptor beta chains presented below share a single source sample, sequenced in a study of CD8 T cells in ankylosing spondylitis. Notes on the study in general: A TCR beta motif of eight highly homologous variants appeared characteristic of ankylosing spondylitis blood.

Their cognate antigens are unknown. TCRdb used MiXCR to reprocess the 5' RACE reads, holding one entry per CDR3 protein. The repertoire holds more than 400,000 distinct CDR3 sequences, with approximately 5% as singletons. Material for sequencing was blood, either unsorted or a sorted T cell fraction (not recorded which). Receptors were obtained from a male donor with ankylosing spondylitis.

This clonotype was counted at least ten times. The chain links TRBV30 to TRBJ2-5; no clear D gene. The CDR3 spans 13 residues. V shed 1 base and J shed 5 bases, with 11 bases lying between them. Germline CDR1 reads GTSNPN; CDR2 reads SVGIG (reference sequence). The CDR3 is CAWSAVVHETQYF. In DNA form, the CDR3 reads TGTGCCTGGAGTGCGGTGGTGCACGAGACCCAGTACTTC.

This clonotype was observed at least ten times. The chain uses TRBV6-1 and TRBJ2-2; D remains unclear. CDR1 is MNHNS and CDR2 is SASEGT in the germline V gene. Trimming shortened V by 6 bases and J by 5 bases, and 10 bases separated the two germline ends. CDR3 length: 13 amino acids. The chain's CDR3 is CASREHTTGELFF. CDR3 nucleotide sequence: TGTGCCAGCAGAGAACACACAACCGGGGAGCTGTTTTTT.

The genes are TRBV15 and TRBJ2-5; D unresolved. This CDR3 has 13 residues. CDR1 is LNHNV and CDR2 is YYDKDF in the germline V gene (reference sequence). Trimming shortened V by 5 bases and J by 3 bases, and 10 bases separated the two germline ends. The chain's CDR3 is CATSPRHEETQYF. The CDR3, as DNA: TGTGCCACCAGCCCACGACACGAAGAGACCCAGTACTTC. Complete variable domain (other parts from reference TRBV15 and TRBJ2-5): DAMVIQNPRYQVTQFGKPVTLSCSQTLNHNVMYWYQQKSSQAPKLLFHYYDKDFNNEADTPDNFQSRRPNTSFCFLDIRSPGLGDTAMYLCATSPRHEETQYFGPGTRLLVL.

V gene TRBV4-3 combines with J gene TRBJ2-1, with 11 bases fitting TRBD2. Germline V gene sequence: CDR1 LGHNA, CDR2 YSLEER. This CDR3 contains 16 residues. Germline trimming cut 2 bases from V and 4 bases from J; bases unmatched to any gene: 4. The CDR3 coding sequence is TGCGCCAGCAGCCAACTCGGGACTAGCGGTTACAATGAGCAGTTCTTC. It specifies CASSQLGTSGYNEQFF.

This clonotype was counted many times. V usage is TRBV7-8 and J usage is TRBJ2-7; TRBD1 matches at 10 bases. Germline loops: CDR1 SGHVS, CDR2 FQNEAQ. The CDR3 spans 13 residues. The chain's CDR3 is CAGSWDRGAEQYF. The CDR3 DNA reads as TGTGCTGGAAGCTGGGACAGGGGAGCCGAGCAGTACTTC.